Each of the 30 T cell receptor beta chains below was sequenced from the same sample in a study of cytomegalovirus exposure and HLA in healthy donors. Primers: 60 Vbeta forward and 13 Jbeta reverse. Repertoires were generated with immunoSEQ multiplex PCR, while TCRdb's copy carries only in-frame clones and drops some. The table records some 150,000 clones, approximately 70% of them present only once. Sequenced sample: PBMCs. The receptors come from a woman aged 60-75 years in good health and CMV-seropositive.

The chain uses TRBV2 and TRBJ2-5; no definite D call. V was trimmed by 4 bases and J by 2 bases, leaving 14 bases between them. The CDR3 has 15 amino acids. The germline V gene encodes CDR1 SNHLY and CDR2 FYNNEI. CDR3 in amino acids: CASSVGPNRQETQYF. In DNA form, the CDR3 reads TGTGCCAGCAGTGTGGGCCCCAATCGACAAGAGACCCAGTACTTC. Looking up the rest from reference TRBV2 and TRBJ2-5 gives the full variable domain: EPEVTQTPSHQVTQMGQEVILRCVPISNHLYFYWYRQILGQKVEFLVSFYNNEISEKSEIFDDQFSVERPDGSNFTLKIRSTKLEDSAMYFCASSVGPNRQETQYFGPGTRLLVL.

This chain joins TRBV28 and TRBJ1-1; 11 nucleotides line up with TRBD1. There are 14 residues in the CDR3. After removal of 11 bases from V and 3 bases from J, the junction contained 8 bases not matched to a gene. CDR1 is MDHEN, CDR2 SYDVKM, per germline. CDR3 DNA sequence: TGTGCCGGTCGGACAGGGGGCAGGGACACTGAAGCTTTCTTT. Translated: CAGRTGGRDTEAFF.

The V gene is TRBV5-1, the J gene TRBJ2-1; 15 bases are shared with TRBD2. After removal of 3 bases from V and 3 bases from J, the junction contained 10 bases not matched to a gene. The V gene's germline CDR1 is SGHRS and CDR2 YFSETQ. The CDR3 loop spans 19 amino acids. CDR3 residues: CASSSGLAGGPGFYNEQFF. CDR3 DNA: TGCGCCAGCAGCTCTGGACTAGCGGGAGGGCCCGGCTTCTACAATGAGCAGTTCTTC.

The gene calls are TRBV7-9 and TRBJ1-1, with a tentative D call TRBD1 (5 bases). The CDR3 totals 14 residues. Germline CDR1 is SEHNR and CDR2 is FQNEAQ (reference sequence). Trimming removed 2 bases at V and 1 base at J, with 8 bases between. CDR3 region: CASSLSTENTEAFF. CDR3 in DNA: TGTGCCAGCAGCTTATCGACAGAGAACACTGAAGCTTTCTTT.

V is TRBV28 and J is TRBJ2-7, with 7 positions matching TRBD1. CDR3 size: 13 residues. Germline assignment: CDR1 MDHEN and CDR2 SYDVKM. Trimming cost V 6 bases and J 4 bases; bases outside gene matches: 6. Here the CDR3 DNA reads TGTGCCAGCAGAACTCAGACAGGGTACGAGCAGTACTTC. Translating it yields CASRTQTGYEQYF.

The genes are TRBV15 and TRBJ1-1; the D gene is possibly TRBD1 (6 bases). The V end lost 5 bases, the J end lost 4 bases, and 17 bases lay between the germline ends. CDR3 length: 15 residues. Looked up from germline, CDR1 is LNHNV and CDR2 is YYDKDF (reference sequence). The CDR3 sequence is CATSPARVGGTEAFF. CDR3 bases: TGTGCCACCAGCCCAGCCCGTGTAGGGGGCACTGAAGCTTTCTTT.

The CDR3 region is CAWFLNALRRGYTF. CDR3 nucleotides: TGTGCCTGGTTTCTAAACGCCCTTCGGAGGGGCTACACCTTC. The chain recombines TRBV30 with TRBJ1-2; D call uncertain. The length of the CDR3 is 14 residues. Trimming shortened V by 5 bases and J by 8 bases, and 21 bases separated the two germline ends. Germline CDR1 GTSNPN, CDR2 SVGIG (reference sequence). Full variable domain (remainder filled in from reference TRBV30 and TRBJ1-2): SQTIHQWPATLVQPVGSPLSLECTVEGTSNPNLYWYRQAAGRGLQLLFYSVGIGQISSEVPQNLSASRPQDRQFILSSKKLLLSDSGFYLCAWFLNALRRGYTFGSGTRLTVV.

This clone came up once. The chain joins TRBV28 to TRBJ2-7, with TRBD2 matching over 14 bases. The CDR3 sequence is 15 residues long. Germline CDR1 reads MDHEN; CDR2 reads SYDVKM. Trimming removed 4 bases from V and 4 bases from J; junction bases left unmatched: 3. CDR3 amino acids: CASSSWTSGRYEQYF. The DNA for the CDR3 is TGTGCCAGCAGTTCCTGGACTAGCGGGAGGTACGAGCAGTACTTC. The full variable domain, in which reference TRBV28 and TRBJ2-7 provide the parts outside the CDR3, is DVKVTQSSRYLVKRTGEKVFLECVQDMDHENMFWYRQDPGLGLRLIYFSYDVKMKEKGDIPEGYSVSREKKERFSLILESASTNQTSMYLCASSSWTSGRYEQYFGPGTRLTVT.

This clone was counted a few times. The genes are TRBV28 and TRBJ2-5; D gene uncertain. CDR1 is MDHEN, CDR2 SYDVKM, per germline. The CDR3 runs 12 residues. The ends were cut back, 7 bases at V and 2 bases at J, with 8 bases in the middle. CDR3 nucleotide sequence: TGTGCCAGCAAAAGGAGTCAAGAGACCCAGTACTTC. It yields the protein CASKRSQETQYF.

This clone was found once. CDR3 nucleotides: TGTGCCAGCAGCTTAACAGAGAGCTCACCCCTCCACTTT. As protein: CASSLTESSPLHF. The chain joins TRBV5-5 to TRBJ1-6; D ambiguous. The CDR3 extends over 13 amino acids. V shed 2 bases and J shed 10 bases, with 10 bases lying between them. In germline, CDR1 is SGHKS, CDR2 YYEKEE (reference sequence).

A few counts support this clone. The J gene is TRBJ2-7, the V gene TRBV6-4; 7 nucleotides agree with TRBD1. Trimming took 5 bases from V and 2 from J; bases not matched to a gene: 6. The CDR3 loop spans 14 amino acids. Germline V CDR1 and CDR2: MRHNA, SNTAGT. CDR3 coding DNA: TGTGCCAGCAGTTTCCCGACAGGGACCTACGAGCAGTACTTC. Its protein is CASSFPTGTYEQYF.

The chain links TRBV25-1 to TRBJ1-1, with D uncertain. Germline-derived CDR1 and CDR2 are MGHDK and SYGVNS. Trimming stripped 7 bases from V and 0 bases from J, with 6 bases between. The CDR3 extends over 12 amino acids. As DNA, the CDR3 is TGTGCCAGCATGGAGGTGAACACTGAAGCTTTCTTT. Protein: CASMEVNTEAFF.

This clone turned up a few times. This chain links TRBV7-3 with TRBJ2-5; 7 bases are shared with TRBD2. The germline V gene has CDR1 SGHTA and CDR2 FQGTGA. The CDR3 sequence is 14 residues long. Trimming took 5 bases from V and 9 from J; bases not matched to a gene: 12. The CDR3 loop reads CASSAEGAGAAQYF. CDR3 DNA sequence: TGTGCCAGCAGCGCCGAAGGTGCGGGAGCGGCCCAGTACTTC.

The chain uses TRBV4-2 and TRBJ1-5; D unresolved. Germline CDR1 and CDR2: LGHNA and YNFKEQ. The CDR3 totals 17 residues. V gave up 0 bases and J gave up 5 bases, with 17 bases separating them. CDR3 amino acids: CASSQDRSSTTHQPQHF. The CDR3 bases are TGTGCCAGCAGCCAAGATAGGAGTTCCACCACTCATCAGCCCCAGCATTTT.

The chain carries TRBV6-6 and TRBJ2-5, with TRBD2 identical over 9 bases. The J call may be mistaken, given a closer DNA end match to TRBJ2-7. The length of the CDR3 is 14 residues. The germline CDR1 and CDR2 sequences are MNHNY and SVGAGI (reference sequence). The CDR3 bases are TGTGCCAGCTCCTCGGCGGGAGGGCCTGACGAGCAGTACTTC. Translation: CASSSAGGPDEQYF.

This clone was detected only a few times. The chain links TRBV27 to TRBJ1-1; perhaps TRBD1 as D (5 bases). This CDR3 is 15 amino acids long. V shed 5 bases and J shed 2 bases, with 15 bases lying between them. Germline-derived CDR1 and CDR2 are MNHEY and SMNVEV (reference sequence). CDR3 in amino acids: CASSTTRGGNTEAFF. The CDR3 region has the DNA TGTGCCAGCAGTACCACGCGGGGGGGTAACACTGAAGCTTTCTTT.

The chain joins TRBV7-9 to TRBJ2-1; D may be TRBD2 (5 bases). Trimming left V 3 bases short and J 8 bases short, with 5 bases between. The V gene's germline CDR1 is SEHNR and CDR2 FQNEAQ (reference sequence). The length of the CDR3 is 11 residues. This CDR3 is CASSFGDEQFF. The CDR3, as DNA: TGTGCCAGCAGCTTCGGGGATGAGCAGTTCTTC.

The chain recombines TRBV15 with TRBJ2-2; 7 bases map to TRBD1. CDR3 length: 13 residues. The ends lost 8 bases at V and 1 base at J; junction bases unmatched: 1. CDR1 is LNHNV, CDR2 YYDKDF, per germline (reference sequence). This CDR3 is CATGTVNTGELFF. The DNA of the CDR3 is TGTGCCACCGGGACAGTGAACACCGGGGAGCTGTTTTTT.

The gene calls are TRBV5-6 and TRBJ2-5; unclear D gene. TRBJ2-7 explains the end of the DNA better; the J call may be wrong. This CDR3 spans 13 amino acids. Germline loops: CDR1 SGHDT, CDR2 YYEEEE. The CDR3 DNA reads TGTGCCAGCAGCTTGCACGGTAACTACGAGCAGTACTTC. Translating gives CASSLHGNYEQYF.

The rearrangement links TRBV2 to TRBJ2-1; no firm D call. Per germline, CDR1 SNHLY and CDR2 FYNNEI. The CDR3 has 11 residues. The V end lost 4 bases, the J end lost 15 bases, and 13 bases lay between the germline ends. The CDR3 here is CASSAETSRFF. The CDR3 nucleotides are TGTGCCAGCAGTGCCGAGACTTCGCGGTTCTTC.

The CDR3 coding sequence is TGTGCCAGCAGCGCCGACATGTTCGGGAGCTACACCTTC. Amino acid sequence: CASSADMFGSYTF. V and J are TRBV5-6 and TRBJ1-2; D unclear. CDR1 is SGHDT, CDR2 YYEEEE, per germline. The CDR3 is 13 amino acids. Deletions cut 4 bases from V and 9 bases from J, with 16 bases between.

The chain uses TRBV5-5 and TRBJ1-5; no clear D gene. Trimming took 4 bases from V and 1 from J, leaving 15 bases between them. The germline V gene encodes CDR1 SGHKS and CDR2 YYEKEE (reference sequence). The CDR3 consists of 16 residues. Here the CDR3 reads CASSLRGPASNQPQHF. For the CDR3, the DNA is TGTGCCAGCAGCCTGCGAGGCCCCGCAAGCAATCAGCCCCAGCATTTT.

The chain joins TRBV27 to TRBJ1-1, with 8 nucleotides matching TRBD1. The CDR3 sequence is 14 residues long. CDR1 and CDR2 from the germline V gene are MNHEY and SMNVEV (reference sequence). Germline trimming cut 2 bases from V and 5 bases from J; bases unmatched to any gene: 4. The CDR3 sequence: CASSLRQGRTEAFF. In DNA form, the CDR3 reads TGTGCCAGCAGTTTAAGACAGGGGAGAACTGAAGCTTTCTTT.

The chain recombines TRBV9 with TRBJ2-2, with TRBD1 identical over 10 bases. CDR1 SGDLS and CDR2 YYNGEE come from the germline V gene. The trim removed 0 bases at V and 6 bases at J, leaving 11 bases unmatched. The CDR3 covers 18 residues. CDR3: CASSVAGTGAVGSGELFF. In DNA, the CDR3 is TGTGCCAGCAGCGTAGCCGGGACAGGGGCCGTTGGGTCCGGGGAGCTGTTTTTT. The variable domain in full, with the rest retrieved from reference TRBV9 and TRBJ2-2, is DSGVTQTPKHLITATGQRVTLRCSPRSGDLSVYWYQQSLDQGLQFLIQYYNGEERAKGNILERFSAQQFPDLHSELNLSSLELGDSALYFCASSVAGTGAVGSGELFFGEGSRLTVL.

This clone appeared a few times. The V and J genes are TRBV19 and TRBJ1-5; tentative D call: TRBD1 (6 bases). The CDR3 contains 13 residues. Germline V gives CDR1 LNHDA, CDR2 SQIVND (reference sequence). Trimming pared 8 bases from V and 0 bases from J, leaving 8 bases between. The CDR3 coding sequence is TGTGCCAGTGACAGGCCTAGCAATCAGCCCCAGCATTTT. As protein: CASDRPSNQPQHF.

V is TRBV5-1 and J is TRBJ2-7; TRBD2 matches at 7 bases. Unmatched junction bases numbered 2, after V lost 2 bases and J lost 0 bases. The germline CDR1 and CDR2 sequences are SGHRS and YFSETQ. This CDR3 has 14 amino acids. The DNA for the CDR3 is TGCGCCAGCAGCTTCGGCGGGAGCTCCTACGAGCAGTACTTC. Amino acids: CASSFGGSSYEQYF. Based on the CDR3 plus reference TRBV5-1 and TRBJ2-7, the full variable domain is KAGVTQTPRYLIKTRGQQVTLSCSPISGHRSVSWYQQTPGQGLQFLFEYFSETQRNKGNFPGRFSGRQFSNSRSEMNVSTLELGDSALYLCASSFGGSSYEQYFGPGTRLTVT.

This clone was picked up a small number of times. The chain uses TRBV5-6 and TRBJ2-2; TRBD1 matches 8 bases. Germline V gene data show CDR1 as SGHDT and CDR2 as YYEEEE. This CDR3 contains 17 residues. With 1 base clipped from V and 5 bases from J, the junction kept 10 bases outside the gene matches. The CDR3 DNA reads TGTGCCAGCAGCTTGTCGCGACAGGGGAAGAGGACCGGGGAGCTGTTTTTT. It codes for CASSLSRQGKRTGELFF.

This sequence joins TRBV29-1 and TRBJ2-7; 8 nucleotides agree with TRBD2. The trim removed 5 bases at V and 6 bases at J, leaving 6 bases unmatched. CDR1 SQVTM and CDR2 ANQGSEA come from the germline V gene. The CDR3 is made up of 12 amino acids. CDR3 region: CSVSREGLEQYF. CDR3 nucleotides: TGCAGCGTTTCCCGGGAGGGCCTCGAGCAGTACTTC.

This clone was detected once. This CDR3 reads CASSPGGRGTDTQYF. The CDR3 DNA follows: TGTGCCAGCAGTCCCGGCGGGAGAGGCACAGATACGCAGTATTTT. The V call is TRBV27, the J call TRBJ2-3, with 7 positions matching TRBD2. There are 15 residues in the CDR3. Trimming cost V 5 bases and J 1 base; bases outside gene matches: 6. Per the germline V gene, CDR1 is MNHEY and CDR2 is SMNVEV (reference sequence).

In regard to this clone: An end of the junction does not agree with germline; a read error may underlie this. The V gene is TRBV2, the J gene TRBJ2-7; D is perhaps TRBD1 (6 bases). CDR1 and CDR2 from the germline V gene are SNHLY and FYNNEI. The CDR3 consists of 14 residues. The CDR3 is CVSSGDRSSYEQYF. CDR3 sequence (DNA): TGTGTCAGCAGTGGTGACAGGAGCTCCTACGAGCAGTACTTC.